This TCR beta chain was recorded in a study of long-term antiretroviral therapy in people with HIV. An immunoSEQ assay, version v3.0, was performed at survey level. Sequencing had a target that covered about 40,000-50,000 T-cell genomes per sample. Here immunoSEQ multiplex PCR was the method, and the copy in TCRdb shows in-frame clones only, minus some. The sample has approximately 20,000 clones, roughly 90% seen once. The ends lost 5 bases at V and 5 bases at J; junction bases unmatched: 7. Germline values: CDR1 SGHTA, CDR2 FQGNSA. There are 16 residues in the CDR3. Remarks on this clone: The antigen is not known.

A minimum of one pre-ART and two post-ART PBMC samples existed for each donor. Broader study findings: Pre-ART expanded clones dominated the repertoire at every time point. Repertoires from HIV showed CDR3 length ranges narrower than those of controls.

Sequencing used unsorted PBMCs, obtained 0.6 years after starting antiretroviral therapy. J is TRBJ2-3 and V is TRBV7-2; 13 bases match TRBD2. The source of this sequence is a man between 60 and 75 years old with HIV. The chain's CDR3 is CASSPGLAGRGDTQYF. CDR3 bases: TGTGCCAGCAGCCCGGGACTAGCGGGACGGGGAGATACGCAGTATTTT. Supplemented by reference TRBV7-2 and TRBJ2-3, the full variable domain reads GAGVSQSPSNKVTEKGKDVELRCDPISGHTALYWYRQSLGQGLEFLIYFQGNSAPDKSGLPSDRFSAERTGGSVSTLTIQRTQQEDSAVYLCASSPGLAGRGDTQYFGPGTRLTVL.